Shown below are 13 T cell receptor beta chains from a single sample sequenced in a study of blood T cell repertoires in COVID-19. The method was immunoSEQ multiplex PCR; TCRdb's version includes in-frame clones alone and lacks a portion of them. The repertoire has 250,000 or so clones, approximately 85% of them found once; the top ten carry roughly 4%. The sample comprised peripheral blood. Receptors originate from a man in his fifties or sixties with acute or convalescent COVID-19.

The chain carries TRBV20-1 and TRBJ1-1, with D possibly TRBD1 on 5 matching bases. The CDR3 covers 11 residues. The germline V and J ends were trimmed by 5 bases and 7 bases, with 11 bases remaining between them. CDR1 and CDR2 (germline): DFQATT, SNEGSKA (reference sequence). Here the CDR3 reads CSAPRRGEAFF. Here the CDR3 DNA reads TGCAGTGCTCCTCGTAGGGGTGAAGCTTTCTTT.

V usage is TRBV27 and J usage is TRBJ2-1; 11 nucleotides line up with TRBD2. The CDR3 loop spans 15 amino acids. Germline-derived CDR1 and CDR2 are MNHEY and SMNVEV (reference sequence). V lost 6 bases and J lost 7; bases outside the gene matches: 8. This CDR3 reads CASRFLTSGKNEQFF. The CDR3 nucleotides are TGTGCCAGCAGATTTTTGACTAGCGGGAAGAATGAGCAGTTCTTC.

The count of this clone is one. The genes are TRBV30 and TRBJ2-5; TRBD2 matches 12 bases. Germline V gives CDR1 GTSNPN, CDR2 SVGIG (reference sequence). With V trimmed by 4 bases and J by 2 bases, 5 bases remained unmatched. The CDR3 contains 15 residues. CDR3 DNA: TGTGCCTGGAATGGACTAGCGGGGCTACAAGAGACCCAGTACTTC. Its protein product is CAWNGLAGLQETQYF.

V usage is TRBV7-9 and J usage is TRBJ1-5, with D perhaps matching TRBD1 (6 bases). Germline CDR1 SEHNR, CDR2 FQNEAQ (reference sequence). The CDR3 spans 16 residues. The V end was cut by 3 bases, the J end by 0 bases, with 12 bases between. Here the CDR3 reads CASSLGAGDSNQPQHF. Written as DNA, the CDR3 is TGTGCCAGCAGCTTGGGGGCAGGGGATAGCAATCAGCCCCAGCATTTT.

The chain is built from TRBV30 and TRBJ1-3; 11 bases match TRBD1. Germline CDR1 is GTSNPN and CDR2 is SVGIG (reference sequence). V shed 3 bases and J 0 bases; nucleotides not matched to a gene: 4. The CDR3 covers 16 residues. CDR3 sequence reads: CAWRGTGGSSGNTIYF. In nucleotides, the CDR3 is TGTGCCTGGAGGGGGACAGGGGGAAGCTCTGGAAACACCATATATTTT.

V and J are TRBV4-1 and TRBJ2-2; 7 nucleotides agree with TRBD1. The CDR3 runs 15 residues. Germline V gene sequence: CDR1 MGHRA, CDR2 YSYEKL. V shed 0 bases and J 8 bases; nucleotides not matched to a gene: 6. The CDR3 sequence is CASSQDEGAYGELFF. The CDR3 bases are TGCGCCAGCAGCCAAGATGAGGGGGCCTATGGGGAGCTGTTTTTT.

This rearrangement joins TRBV5-1 to TRBJ2-7; 12 positions agree with TRBD2. The germline CDR1 and CDR2 sequences are SGHRS and YFSETQ. CDR3 size: 15 residues. V lost 2 bases to trimming and J lost 0 bases; unmatched junction nucleotides: 0. The CDR3 loop is CASSLLAGGSYEQYF. The CDR3 bases are TGCGCCAGCAGCTTACTAGCGGGGGGCTCCTACGAGCAGTACTTC.

The V gene is TRBV6-5, the J gene TRBJ2-4; D unclear. CDR3 size: 14 residues. Trimming removed 0 bases from V and 5 bases from J, with 8 bases in between. CDR1 and CDR2 (germline): MNHEY, SVGAGI. The CDR3 region is CASSYSYRENIQYF. The CDR3 region has the DNA TGTGCCAGCAGTTACTCCTACAGAGAAAACATTCAGTACTTC.

CDR3 DNA sequence: TGTGCCAGCAGCTTAACAGGGACAGAGGGTTATGGCTACACCTTC. It translates to CASSLTGTEGYGYTF. The rearrangement uses TRBV7-3 and TRBJ1-2; 7 bases fit TRBD1. Germline lookup yields CDR1 SGHTA and CDR2 FQGTGA. Losses at the gene ends were 0 bases for V and 5 bases for J; bases not matched to a gene: 6. This CDR3 has 15 amino acids. Variable domain in full (rest from reference TRBV7-3 and TRBJ1-2): GAGVSQTPSNKVTEKGKYVELRCDPISGHTALYWYRQSLGQGPEFLIYFQGTGAADDSGLPNDRFFAVRPEGSVSTLKIQRTERGDSAVYLCASSLTGTEGYGYTFGSGTRLTVV.

The rearrangement uses TRBV7-8 and TRBJ2-5; possible D gene TRBD1, 6 bases. The V gene's germline CDR1 is SGHVS and CDR2 FQNEAQ. Trimming cost V 3 bases and J 4 bases, with 12 bases left between them. This CDR3 has 14 amino acids. In nucleotides, the CDR3 is TGTGCCAGCAGCTTCGGACAGTCGGCAGAGACCCAGTACTTC. Its protein is CASSFGQSAETQYF.

The rearrangement joins TRBV5-1 to TRBJ2-1; TRBD2 aligns across 9 bases. The CDR3 totals 14 residues. The V gene end was trimmed by 6 bases and the J gene end by 7 bases; junction bases not matched to a gene: 8. In germline, CDR1 is SGHRS, CDR2 YFSETQ. The CDR3 nucleotides read TGCGCCAGCACCACGACACTAGCGGGTAATGAGCAGTTCTTC. Protein sequence: CASTTTLAGNEQFF.

This clone occurred a few times. The J gene is TRBJ1-6, the V gene TRBV28; a possible D gene is TRBD1 (5 bases). The CDR3 is made up of 14 amino acids. The germline CDR1 and CDR2 sequences are MDHEN and SYDVKM. V lost 6 bases to trimming and J lost 9 bases, with 15 bases between them. CDR3 coding DNA: TGTGCCAGCAGATACGTCGGGGGGGGTTCACCCCTCCACTTT. As protein: CASRYVGGGSPLHF.

The chain is built from TRBV4-1 and TRBJ2-7; 10 bases align to TRBD2. Germline lookup yields CDR1 MGHRA and CDR2 YSYEKL. The CDR3 is 15 residues long. The junction had 3 bases not matched to a gene; V was cut back by 1 base and J by 3 bases. In DNA, the CDR3 is TGCGCCAGCAGCCAAGGAACTAGCGGGATCTACGAGCAGTACTTC. Protein sequence: CASSQGTSGIYEQYF.